This T cell receptor beta chain was retrieved from a study of shared clonotypes between healthy human individuals. Notes on the study in general: Expectations were that clonotype sharing among donors would be affected by sequencing depth.

Profiled with immunoSEQ multiplex PCR; TCRdb holds only in-frame clones, not every one. Of under 1 million clones listed, around 96% were seen once; the top ten hold less than 0.25%. Germline CDR1 SGDLS, CDR2 YYNGEE. V trimming: 3 bases; J trimming: 6 bases; junction bases outside the gene matches: 16. The CDR3 spans 20 residues. Turning to this clone: Antigen: not known.

In the naive CD8 group, cells lacked CD45RO and were positively selected for CCR7, so terminally differentiated effector memory CD45RA+ cells were left out. Sample: naive CD8+ T cells sorted from blood. This receptor was obtained from a man aged 30-40 years in good health. This chain uses TRBV9 with TRBJ2-1, with 15 bases matching TRBD2. CDR3 region: CASSGPGLAGGPRNLNEQFF. CDR3 sequence (DNA): TGTGCCAGCAGCGGCCCTGGACTAGCGGGAGGGCCTCGGAACCTCAATGAGCAGTTCTTC.